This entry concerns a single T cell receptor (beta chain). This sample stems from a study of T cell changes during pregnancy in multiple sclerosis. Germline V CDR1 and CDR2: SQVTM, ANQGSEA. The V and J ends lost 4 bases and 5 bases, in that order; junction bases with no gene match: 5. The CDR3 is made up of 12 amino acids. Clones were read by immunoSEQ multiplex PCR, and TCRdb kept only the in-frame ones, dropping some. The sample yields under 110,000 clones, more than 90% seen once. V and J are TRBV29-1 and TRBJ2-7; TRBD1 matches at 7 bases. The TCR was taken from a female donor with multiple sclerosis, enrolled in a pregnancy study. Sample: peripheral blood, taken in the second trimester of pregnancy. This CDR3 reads CSVGAGGHEQYF. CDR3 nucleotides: TGCAGCGTTGGGGCAGGGGGTCACGAGCAGTACTTC.